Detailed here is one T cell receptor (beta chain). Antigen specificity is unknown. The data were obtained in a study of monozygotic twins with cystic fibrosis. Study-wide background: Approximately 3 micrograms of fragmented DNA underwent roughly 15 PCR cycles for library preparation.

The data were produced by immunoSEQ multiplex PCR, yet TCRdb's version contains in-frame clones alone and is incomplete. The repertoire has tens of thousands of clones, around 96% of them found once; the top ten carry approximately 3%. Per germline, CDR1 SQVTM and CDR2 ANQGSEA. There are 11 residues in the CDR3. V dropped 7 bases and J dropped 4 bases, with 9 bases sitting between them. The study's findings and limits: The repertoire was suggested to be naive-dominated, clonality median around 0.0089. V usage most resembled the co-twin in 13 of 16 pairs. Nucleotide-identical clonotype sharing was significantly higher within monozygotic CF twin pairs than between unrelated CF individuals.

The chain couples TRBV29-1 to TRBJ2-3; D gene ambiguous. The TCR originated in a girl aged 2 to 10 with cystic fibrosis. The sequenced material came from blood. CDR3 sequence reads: CSAAQADTQYF. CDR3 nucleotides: TGCAGCGCCGCGCAGGCAGATACGCAGTATTTT.